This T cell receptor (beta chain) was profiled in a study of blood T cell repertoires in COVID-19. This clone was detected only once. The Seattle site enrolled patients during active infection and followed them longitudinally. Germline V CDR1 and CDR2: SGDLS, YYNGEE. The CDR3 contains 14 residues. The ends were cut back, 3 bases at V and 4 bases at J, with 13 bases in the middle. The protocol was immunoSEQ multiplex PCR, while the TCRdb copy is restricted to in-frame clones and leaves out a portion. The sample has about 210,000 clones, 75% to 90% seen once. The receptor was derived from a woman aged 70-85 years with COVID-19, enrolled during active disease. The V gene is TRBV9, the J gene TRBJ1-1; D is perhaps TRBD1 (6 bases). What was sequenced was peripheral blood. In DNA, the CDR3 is TGTGCCAGCAGCGCCCAACAGGGAATCACTGAAGCTTTCTTT. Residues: CASSAQQGITEAFF. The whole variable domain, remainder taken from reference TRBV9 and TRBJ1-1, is DSGVTQTPKHLITATGQRVTLRCSPRSGDLSVYWYQQSLDQGLQFLIQYYNGEERAKGNILERFSAQQFPDLHSELNLSSLELGDSALYFCASSAQQGITEAFFGQGTRLTVV.